The 26 T cell receptor beta chains presented below share a single source sample, sequenced in a study of regulatory T cells in long-lasting Graves disease. Time point described: newly diagnosed GD, antithyroid drugs for less than 3 months. Scientists built the TCR library using RNA that was extracted from PBMCs. Sequencing libraries for TCR beta were prepared with iRepertoire HTBI primers and Arm-PCR of CDR3 regions. A single record per CDR3 protein comes from TCRdb applying MiXCR to the multiplex PCR reads. The sample carries about 350,000 distinct CDR3 sequences, approximately 16% recorded once. These records were also assigned to another study, of T cells in Graves' hyperthyroidism and ophthalmopathy.

The sample was peripheral blood mononuclear cells (PBMCs), taken at new diagnosis, from a patient treated with antithyroid drugs. The receptors were gathered from a man aged 35 to 55 with Graves disease.

This clonotype was seen at least ten times. This chain uses TRBV11-2 with TRBJ2-7; 7 bases are a match to TRBD2. V gave up 5 bases and J gave up 6 bases; unmatched junction bases: 7. Germline V gene data show CDR1 as SGHAT and CDR2 as FQNNGV. This CDR3 is 13 amino acids long. CDR3 loop: CASSANRGVEQYF. CDR3 DNA: TGTGCCAGCAGCGCCAACCGGGGGGTCGAGCAGTACTTC.

The V and J genes are TRBV28 and TRBJ2-1; 7 bases line up with TRBD1. In germline, CDR1 is MDHEN, CDR2 SYDVKM. The CDR3 length is 12 residues. With V trimmed by 6 bases and J by 9 bases, 5 bases remained unmatched. As DNA, the CDR3 is TGTGCCAGCAGCAGGGGGAGCGGTGAGCAGTTCTTC. This codes for CASSRGSGEQFF.

With regard to this clonotype: A read error may explain this, as a much larger clone is one base away. This chain connects TRBV4-2 to TRBJ2-7, with 7 bases identical to TRBD1. V shed 1 base, J shed 0 bases, and the junction held 6 bases outside the gene matches. This CDR3 region has 16 residues. Germline assignment: CDR1 LGHNA and CDR2 YNFKEQ. CDR3 residues: CASSQAWTGISYEQYF. CDR3 nucleotides: TGTGCCAGCAGCCAAGCTTGGACAGGAATCTCCTACGAGCAGTACTTC.

This clonotype was observed a handful of times. The chain carries TRBV19 and TRBJ2-1; D may be TRBD1 (5 bases). Trimming left V 4 bases short and J 9 bases short, with 19 bases between. CDR1 is LNHDA and CDR2 is SQIVND in the germline V gene (reference sequence). The CDR3 has 15 residues. In nucleotides, the CDR3 is TGTGCCAGTAGTAACCGGCAGGGAAGACTGGGTGAGCAGTTCTTC. Protein sequence: CASSNRQGRLGEQFF.

This clonotype was observed at least ten times. This chain uses TRBV24-1 with TRBJ2-7; D is unclear. Trimming cost V 1 base and J 2 bases, with 11 bases left between them. Germline CDR1 and CDR2: KGHDR and SFDVKD. The CDR3 has 15 residues. The DNA for the CDR3 is TGTGCCACCAGTGATTTAGAGGTCAAGACCTACGAGCAGTACTTC. It is translated as CATSDLEVKTYEQYF.

The table lists this clonotype with a few counts. The chain links TRBV6-1 to TRBJ1-5; the D gene is possibly TRBD1 (6 bases). V was pared by 6 bases and J by 0 bases, with 12 bases between. The CDR3 contains 15 residues. Germline lookup yields CDR1 MNHNS and CDR2 SASEGT. The CDR3 sequence is CASRQDSNSNQPQHF. The CDR3 nucleotides are TGTGCCAGCAGACAGGACAGTAATAGCAATCAGCCCCAGCATTTT.

This clonotype was found many times. The V gene is TRBV2, the J gene TRBJ1-1, with 7 nucleotides matching TRBD1. Trimming removed 6 bases from V and 2 bases from J; junction bases left unmatched: 6. This CDR3 has 14 residues. Germline V gives CDR1 SNHLY, CDR2 FYNNEI. Here the CDR3 DNA reads TGTGCCAGCAGGAGGGACAGCCAAAACACTGAAGCTTTCTTT. Translation gives CASRRDSQNTEAFF.

This clonotype has ten or more counts. V usage is TRBV7-2 and J usage is TRBJ2-1, with TRBD1 as a possible D gene (6 bases). Looked up from germline, CDR1 is SGHTA and CDR2 is FQGNSA. V was cut by 3 bases and J by 7 bases, with 16 bases left in between. CDR3 size: 15 residues. CDR3 amino acids: CASSFDRSPGNEQFF. CDR3 nucleotide sequence: TGTGCCAGCAGCTTTGACAGGTCCCCGGGGAATGAGCAGTTCTTC.

CDR3: CASRGTGFRNEQYF. The CDR3 nucleotides read TGTGCCAGCAGAGGAACAGGGTTTCGGAACGAGCAGTACTTC. The V and J genes are TRBV25-1 and TRBJ2-7, with a weak D call TRBD1 (6 bases). The V and J ends lost 6 bases and 5 bases respectively, with 17 bases between them. The CDR3 runs to 14 residues. From germline, CDR1 is MGHDK and CDR2 SYGVNS.

This clonotype was detected ten times or more. The chain joins TRBV28 to TRBJ1-5; D not resolved. Trimming took off 5 bases at V and 4 bases at J, with 12 bases between the two ends. This CDR3 is 14 amino acids long. Germline-derived CDR1 and CDR2 are MDHEN and SYDVKM. The DNA for the CDR3 is TGTGCCAGCAGTGATACTTTAGCTAATCAGCCCCAGCATTTT. It translates to CASSDTLANQPQHF.

This clonotype was picked up a small number of times. The chain links TRBV9 to TRBJ1-5; D is perhaps TRBD1 (6 bases). V was shortened by 4 bases and J by 6 bases, with 11 bases between the two germline ends. This CDR3 spans 13 amino acids. Germline lookup yields CDR1 SGDLS and CDR2 YYNGEE. Here the CDR3 reads CASSSGVAQPQHF. The CDR3 DNA reads as TGTGCCAGCAGCTCAGGGGTGGCTCAGCCCCAGCATTTT. The full variable domain, with the rest looked up from reference TRBV9 and TRBJ1-5, is DSGVTQTPKHLITATGQRVTLRCSPRSGDLSVYWYQQSLDQGLQFLIQYYNGEERAKGNILERFSAQQFPDLHSELNLSSLELGDSALYFCASSSGVAQPQHFGDGTRLSIL.

About this clonotype: A much bigger clone sits one base away, suggesting this may be a read error. The chain carries TRBV27 and TRBJ1-5; perhaps TRBD1 as D (6 bases). Per germline, CDR1 MNHEY and CDR2 SMNVEV (reference sequence). The CDR3 spans 14 residues. With 4 bases removed from V and 5 bases from J, the gap between germline ends came to 12 bases. The CDR3, as DNA: TGTGCCAGCAGTTCCAGACAGGCTCATCAGCCCCAGCATTTT. Its translation is CASSSRQAHQPQHF.

This clonotype was seen at least ten times. This chain joins TRBV10-3 and TRBJ2-5, with D hard to call. Trimming removed 0 bases at V and 5 bases at J, with 7 bases between. This CDR3 is built from 13 residues. Germline CDR1 ENHRY, CDR2 SYGVKD. CDR3 DNA: TGTGCCATCAGTGAGTCGAACCGGGAGACCCAGTACTTC. This translates into CAISESNRETQYF.

This clonotype was seen ten or more times. The V call is TRBV14, the J call TRBJ2-7, with 8 bases lining up with TRBD1. CDR3 length equals 14 residues. V trimming: 2 bases; J trimming: 4 bases; junction bases outside the gene matches: 4. Germline V CDR1 and CDR2: SGHDN, FVKESK. The CDR3 loop reads CASSQLDREYEQYF. Written as DNA, the CDR3 is TGTGCCAGCAGCCAATTGGACAGGGAGTACGAGCAGTACTTC.

V gene TRBV20-1 combines with J gene TRBJ2-3; a weak D match, TRBD2 (5 bases). The CDR3 is made up of 15 amino acids. Trimming cost V 0 bases and J 1 base, with 11 bases left between them. Per germline, CDR1 DFQATT and CDR2 SNEGSKA (reference sequence). The CDR3, as DNA: TGCAGTGCTAGAGATAGGAGGACTCGCACAGATACGCAGTATTTT. This codes for CSARDRRTRTDTQYF.

This clonotype was counted ten times or more. The chain joins TRBV3-1 to TRBJ2-3, with unresolved D. This CDR3 is 12 amino acids long. Germline V gene sequence: CDR1 LGHDT, CDR2 YNNKEL (reference sequence). V lost 4 bases to trimming and J lost 5 bases, with 7 bases between them. The CDR3 is CASSPEGDTQYF. The CDR3 nucleotides are TGTGCCAGCAGCCCTGAAGGAGATACGCAGTATTTT.

Comments on this clonotype: Only one base separates this from a far larger clonotype, so it likely reflects a read error. This sequence joins TRBV18 and TRBJ2-1; weak D call: TRBD2 (5 bases). V shed 2 bases and J shed 10 bases, with 12 bases lying between them. This CDR3 comprises 13 residues. CDR1 and CDR2 from the germline V gene are KGHSH and LQKENI. CDR3 in DNA: TGTGCCAGCTCACCATCAGGAGGAGGCGAGCAGTTCTTC. Amino acid sequence: CASSPSGGGEQFF.

This clonotype was detected many times. The DNA of the CDR3 is TGTGCCAGCAGCTTAGACAGGGGGCTCAATGAGCAGTTCTTC. Residues: CASSLDRGLNEQFF. The chain recombines TRBV7-2 with TRBJ2-1; the match to TRBD1 covers 9 bases. The CDR3 has 14 amino acids. Looked up from germline, CDR1 is SGHTA and CDR2 is FQGNSA. J lost 6 bases, V lost 1 base, and 1 base had no gene match.

This clonotype was seen repeatedly, ten times or more. This chain connects TRBV3-1 to TRBJ2-3, with 8 bases lining up with TRBD2. Germline values: CDR1 LGHDT, CDR2 YNNKEL (reference sequence). J gave up 8 bases and V 8 bases, and 9 bases lay outside the gene matches. The CDR3 consists of 13 residues. CDR3 loop: CASRRGAGVTQYF. In DNA, the CDR3 is TGTGCCAGCCGGCGGGGGGCGGGGGTTACGCAGTATTTT.

This clonotype has a count of ten or more. The CDR3 spells CASSEQGLAGANVLTF. The CDR3 nucleotides are TGTGCCAGCAGTGAACAGGGGCTGGCTGGGGCCAACGTCCTGACTTTC. The chain carries TRBV2 and TRBJ2-6, with TRBD1 as a possible D gene (6 bases). The germline gives CDR1 SNHLY, CDR2 FYNNEI. V was clipped by 2 bases and J by 2 bases, with 10 bases between them. CDR3 length: 16 residues.

This clonotype has only a few counts. The CDR3 nucleotides are TGCAGTGCTCAGAGAAGACAGGATCGACCCCCGAGGAGCACCGGGGAGCTGTTTTTT. This translates into CSAQRRQDRPPRSTGELFF. The chain has TRBV20-1 and TRBJ2-2, with D perhaps matching TRBD1 (6 bases). The CDR3 is made up of 19 amino acids. V lost 5 bases, J lost 4 bases, and 29 bases lay in between. Germline CDR1 is DFQATT and CDR2 is SNEGSKA (reference sequence).

The CDR3 is CSASLSGEDSSYEQYF. The CDR3 DNA reads TGCAGTGCTAGCCTCAGTGGGGAAGACAGCTCCTACGAGCAGTACTTC. This chain connects TRBV20-1 to TRBJ2-7, with D possibly being TRBD1 (5 bases). This CDR3 comprises 16 residues. V shed 3 bases and J shed 0 bases, with 18 bases lying between them. The V gene's germline CDR1 is DFQATT and CDR2 SNEGSKA (reference sequence).

This clonotype was detected ten times or more. V and J are TRBV27 and TRBJ2-7; D perhaps matches TRBD2 (7 bases). There are 14 residues in the CDR3. Germline V gene lookup returns CDR1 MNHEY and CDR2 SMNVEV (reference sequence). Trimming took off 4 bases at V and 3 bases at J, with 13 bases between the two ends. CDR3 in amino acids: CASSWRGEGYEQYF. The CDR3 DNA reads TGTGCCAGCAGTTGGAGGGGGGAGGGCTACGAGCAGTACTTC.

This clonotype was counted ten times or more. V and J are TRBV2 and TRBJ1-5; D unresolved. Trimming removed 6 bases from V and 2 bases from J, with 17 bases in between. The CDR3 contains 16 residues. Germline assignment: CDR1 SNHLY and CDR2 FYNNEI. The CDR3 loop reads CASRAGMVAGNQPQHF. CDR3 nucleotide sequence: TGTGCCAGCAGGGCGGGTATGGTGGCGGGCAATCAGCCCCAGCATTTT.

The chain uses TRBV5-4 and TRBJ2-2; no definite D call. The CDR3 consists of 14 residues. Trimming cost V 4 bases and J 6 bases, with 13 bases left between them. Germline V gives CDR1 SGHNT, CDR2 YYREEE (reference sequence). CDR3 sequence: CASSPLESAGELFF. The CDR3 DNA sequence: TGTGCCAGCAGCCCTCTTGAATCTGCCGGGGAGCTGTTTTTT.

This clonotype was observed many times. The chain employs TRBV28 and TRBJ1-5, with a possible D match to TRBD1 (5 bases). The V gene's germline CDR1 is MDHEN and CDR2 SYDVKM. The length of the CDR3 is 13 residues. The V end lost 8 bases, the J end lost 0 bases, and 8 bases lay between the germline ends. CDR3 in amino acids: CASGAYSNQPQHF. The CDR3 DNA reads as TGTGCCAGCGGGGCTTATAGCAATCAGCCCCAGCATTTT.